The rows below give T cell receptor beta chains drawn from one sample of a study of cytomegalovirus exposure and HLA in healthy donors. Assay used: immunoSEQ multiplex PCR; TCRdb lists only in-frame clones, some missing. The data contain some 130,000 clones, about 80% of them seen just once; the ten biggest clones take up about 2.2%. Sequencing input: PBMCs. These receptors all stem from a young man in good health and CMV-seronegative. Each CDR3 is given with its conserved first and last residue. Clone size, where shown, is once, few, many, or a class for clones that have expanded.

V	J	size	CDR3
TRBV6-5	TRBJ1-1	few	CASSSPGGLMNTEAFF
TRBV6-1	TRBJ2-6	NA	CASSGTGYGANVLTF
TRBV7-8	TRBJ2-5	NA	CASTRDRGNRETQYF
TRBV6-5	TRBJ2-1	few	CASSLSSPRGEQFF
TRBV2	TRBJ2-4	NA	CASSEVAGRGIQYF
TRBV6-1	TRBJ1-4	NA	CASSPIKGEKLFF
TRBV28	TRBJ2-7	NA	CASRGGPYEQYF
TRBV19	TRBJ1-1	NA	CASSQAGLLIRTEAFF
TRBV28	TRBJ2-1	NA	CASSSTGTAYNEQFF
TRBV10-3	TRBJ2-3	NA	CAISALAGGVGTDTQYF
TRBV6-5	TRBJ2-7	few	CASRRGTGLYEQYF
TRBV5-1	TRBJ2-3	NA	CASSLELVGGDTQYF
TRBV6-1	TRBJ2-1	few	CASSVHGSYSEQFF
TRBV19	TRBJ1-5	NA	CASSIVLEGTVPQHF
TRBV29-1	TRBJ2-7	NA	CSVEDQGHEQYF
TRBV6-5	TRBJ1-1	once	CASSINQYTEAFF
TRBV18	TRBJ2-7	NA	CASSPGTVTYEQYF
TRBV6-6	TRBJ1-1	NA	CASSYESMNTEAFF
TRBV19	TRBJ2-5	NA	CASSSDGARGETQYF
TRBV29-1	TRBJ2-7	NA	CSVGEGYEQYF
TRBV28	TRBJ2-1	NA	CASSYPGTGADEQFF
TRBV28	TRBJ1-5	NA	CASRRGGNQPQHF
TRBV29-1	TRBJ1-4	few	CSVPGLINEKLFF
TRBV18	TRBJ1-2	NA	CASSPTGNYGYTF
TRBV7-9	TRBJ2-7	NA	CASSSLGTGAYEQYF
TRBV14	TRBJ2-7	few	CASSQGTLSQQYF
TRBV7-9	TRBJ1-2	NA	CASSSGTPGSYGYTF